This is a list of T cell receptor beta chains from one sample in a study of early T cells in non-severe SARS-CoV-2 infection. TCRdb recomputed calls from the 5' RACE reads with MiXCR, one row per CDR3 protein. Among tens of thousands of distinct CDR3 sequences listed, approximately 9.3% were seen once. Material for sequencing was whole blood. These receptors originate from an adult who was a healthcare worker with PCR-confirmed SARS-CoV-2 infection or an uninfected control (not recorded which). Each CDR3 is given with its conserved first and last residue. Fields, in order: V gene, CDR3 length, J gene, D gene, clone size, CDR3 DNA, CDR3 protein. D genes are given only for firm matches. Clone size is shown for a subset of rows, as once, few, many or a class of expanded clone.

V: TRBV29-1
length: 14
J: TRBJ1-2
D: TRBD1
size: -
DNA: TGCAGCGTTGGGTGGACAGGGGAATACTATGGCTACACCTTC
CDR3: CSVGWTGEYYGYTF

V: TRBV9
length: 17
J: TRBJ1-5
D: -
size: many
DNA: TGTGCCAGCAGCGTAGAACAGCACATGCAAAGCAATCAGCCCCAGCATTTT
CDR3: CASSVEQHMQSNQPQHF

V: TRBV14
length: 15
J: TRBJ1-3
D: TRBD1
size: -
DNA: TGTGCCAGCAGCCCCGGGACAGGGTTTGGAAACACCATATATTTT
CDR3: CASSPGTGFGNTIYF

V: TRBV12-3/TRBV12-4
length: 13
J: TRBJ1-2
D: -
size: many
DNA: TGTGCCAGCAGTTTAGCGCAGAACTATGGCTACACCTTC
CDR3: CASSLAQNYGYTF

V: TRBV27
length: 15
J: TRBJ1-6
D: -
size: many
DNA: TGTGCCAGCAGTTTAACCCCTTACGGAAATTCACCCCTCCACTTT
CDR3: CASSLTPYGNSPLHF

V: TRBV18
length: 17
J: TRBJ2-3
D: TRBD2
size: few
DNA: TGTGCCAGCTCTCCGACACGACTAGCGGGATTCACAGATACGCAGTATTTT
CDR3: CASSPTRLAGFTDTQYF

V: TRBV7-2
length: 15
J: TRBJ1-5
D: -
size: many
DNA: TGTGCCAGCAGCTTAGCCGATTATAGCAATCAGCCCCAGCATTTT
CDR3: CASSLADYSNQPQHF

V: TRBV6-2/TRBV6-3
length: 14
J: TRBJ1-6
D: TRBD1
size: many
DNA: TGTGCCAGCCGCTCGACGGGACAGAATTCACCCCTCCACTTT
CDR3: CASRSTGQNSPLHF

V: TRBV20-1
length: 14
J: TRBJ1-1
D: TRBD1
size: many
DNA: TGCAGTGCCAGAGTGGAGACAGGGGGCACTGAAGCTTTCTTT
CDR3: CSARVETGGTEAFF

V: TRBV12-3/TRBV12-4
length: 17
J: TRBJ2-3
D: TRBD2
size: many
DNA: TGTGCCAGCAGCCAAAACCTAGCGGGAGGGCCTAGAGATACGCAGTATTTT
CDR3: CASSQNLAGGPRDTQYF

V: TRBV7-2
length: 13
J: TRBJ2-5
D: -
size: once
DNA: TGTGCCAGCAGCTTAGCGCGAGGGGAGACCCAGTACTTC
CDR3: CASSLARGETQYF

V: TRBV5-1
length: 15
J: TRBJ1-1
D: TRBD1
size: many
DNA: TGCGCCAGCAGCTTGGCCCGGACAGGTCAAACTGAAGCTTTCTTT
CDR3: CASSLARTGQTEAFF

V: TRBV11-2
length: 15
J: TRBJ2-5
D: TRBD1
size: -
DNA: TGTGCCAGCAGCACTCACAGGGGGACGGGGGAGACCCAGTACTTC
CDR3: CASSTHRGTGETQYF

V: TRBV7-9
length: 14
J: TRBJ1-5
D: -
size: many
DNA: TGTGCGAGCCCACCTTGGGCAGACAATCAGCCCCAGCATTTT
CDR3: CASPPWADNQPQHF